This passage covers 26 T cell receptor beta chains from one sample sequenced in a study of T cell clones after liver transplantation. Measured with immunoSEQ multiplex PCR; TCRdb has only the in-frame clones, and not every one. Counted here are tens of thousands of clones, less than 90% occurring once; the ten biggest clones make up 2.5% to 3%. This material consisted of CD4+ T cells from blood, taken at the 22-month timepoint. These receptors were obtained from a human patient who received a liver transplant. Certain T cells may be donor cells from the graft.

The chain employs TRBV4-3 and TRBJ2-1; TRBD2 aligns across 7 bases. CDR3 length: 14 amino acids. Germline loops: CDR1 LGHNA, CDR2 YSLEER. V shed 4 bases, J shed 3 bases, and the junction held 3 bases outside the gene matches. The CDR3 nucleotides are TGCGCCAGCAGCCTCGGGGGGAACTACAATGAGCAGTTCTTC. Translating it yields CASSLGGNYNEQFF.

The V gene is TRBV6-5, the J gene TRBJ2-1; TRBD1 matches 7 bases. Trimming removed 0 bases from V and 8 bases from J; junction bases left unmatched: 4. Per the germline V gene, CDR1 is MNHEY and CDR2 is SVGAGI. This CDR3 spans 14 amino acids. The CDR3 protein is CASSYSQGTYEQFF. The CDR3 DNA follows: TGTGCCAGCAGTTACTCACAGGGGACGTATGAGCAGTTCTTC.

The chain combines TRBV2 with TRBJ2-7; D possibly uses TRBD1 or TRBD2 (5 bases each). Deletions cut 5 bases from V and 6 bases from J, with 20 bases between. This CDR3 has 15 residues. Germline assignment: CDR1 SNHLY and CDR2 FYNNEI. The CDR3 protein is CASSSRPPGGSEQYF. DNA of the CDR3: TGTGCCAGCAGTTCTAGACCGCCTGGGGGTTCCGAGCAGTACTTC.

There are a few counts of this clone. The chain combines TRBV28 with TRBJ2-7; 13 bases match TRBD2. Germline trimming cut 6 bases from V and 6 bases from J; bases unmatched to any gene: 5. The germline V gene encodes CDR1 MDHEN and CDR2 SYDVKM. The CDR3 covers 14 residues. The CDR3 reads CASSKGLAGSEQYF. The DNA of the CDR3 is TGTGCCAGCAGCAAGGGACTAGCGGGGTCCGAGCAGTACTTC.

Here the CDR3 DNA reads TGTGCCAGCAGCATGACACCCGGGACTAGCGGTCCCTACGAGCAGTACTTC. It is translated as CASSMTPGTSGPYEQYF. The genes are TRBV7-6 and TRBJ2-7; 11 bases fit TRBD2. CDR1 is SGHVS and CDR2 is FNYEAQ in the germline V gene. V shed 5 bases and J 2 bases; nucleotides not matched to a gene: 11. This CDR3 spans 17 amino acids.

This sequence joins TRBV6-6 and TRBJ2-7; either TRBD1 or TRBD2 may supply D (5 bases each). V was pared by 2 bases and J by 7 bases, with 12 bases between. CDR1 MNHNY and CDR2 SVGAGI come from the germline V gene (reference sequence). CDR3 length equals 13 residues. In DNA form, the CDR3 reads TGTGCCAGCAGTTACGGGGACCGCGTAGAGCAGTACTTC. It specifies CASSYGDRVEQYF.

The rearrangement joins TRBV4-2 to TRBJ2-7; 9 bases map to TRBD1. Trimming took 2 bases from V and 5 from J; bases not matched to a gene: 16. Germline CDR1 is LGHNA and CDR2 is YNFKEQ. This CDR3 comprises 18 residues. The CDR3 sequence: CASSQKATGTGYFHEQYF. CDR3 sequence (DNA): TGTGCCAGCAGCCAAAAAGCTACCGGGACAGGGTATTTCCACGAGCAGTACTTC.

The CDR3 here is CASSYSVEGEQYF. The CDR3 DNA sequence: TGTGCCAGCAGTTACTCAGTTGAGGGGGAGCAGTACTTC. This chain uses TRBV6-5 with TRBJ2-7; D is tentatively TRBD1 or TRBD2 (5 bases each). The V end lost 0 bases, the J end lost 7 bases, and 10 bases lay between the germline ends. The CDR3 totals 13 residues. Looked up from germline, CDR1 is MNHEY and CDR2 is SVGAGI.

The chain uses TRBV18 and TRBJ1-4; D gene uncertain. Germline V gene data show CDR1 as KGHSH and CDR2 as LQKENI. This CDR3 contains 15 residues. Trimming removed 1 base from V and 4 bases from J, with 10 bases in between. Written as DNA, the CDR3 is TGTGCCAGCTCACCACGTCAGCAGAGTAATGAAAAACTGTTTTTT. It codes for CASSPRQQSNEKLFF.

The chain couples TRBV19 to TRBJ1-5, with 10 bases that match TRBD1. Germline-derived CDR1 and CDR2 are LNHDA and SQIVND (reference sequence). J lost 4 bases, V lost 5 bases, and 5 bases had no gene match. The CDR3 totals 15 residues. CDR3: CASSRTGGTNQPQHF. The DNA of the CDR3 is TGTGCCAGTAGTCGGACAGGGGGGACGAATCAGCCCCAGCATTTT.

The chain recombines TRBV2 with TRBJ2-2; 7 positions agree with TRBD1. CDR3 size: 14 residues. Per the germline V gene, CDR1 is SNHLY and CDR2 is FYNNEI. V lost 7 bases, J lost 3 bases, and 5 bases stayed unmatched. CDR3 sequence (DNA): TGTGCCAGCAAGCGACAGGGTGACACCGGGGAGCTGTTTTTT. Residues: CASKRQGDTGELFF.

This chain joins TRBV5-6 and TRBJ1-2; no clear D gene. V lost 1 base, J lost 6 bases, and 4 bases lay in between. Germline assignment: CDR1 SGHDT and CDR2 YYEEEE. This CDR3 has 11 residues. The CDR3 region is CASSLLHGYTF. In nucleotides, the CDR3 is TGTGCCAGCAGCTTGCTCCATGGCTACACCTTC.

V gene TRBV19 combines with J gene TRBJ2-4; no clear D gene. The CDR3 sequence is 17 residues long. Germline V gene data show CDR1 as LNHDA and CDR2 as SQIVND (reference sequence). Trimming removed 5 bases at V and 2 bases at J, with 19 bases between. CDR3 residues: CASSPTLTLQTKNIQYF. Written as DNA, the CDR3 is TGTGCCAGTAGTCCCACCCTGACTCTTCAGACCAAAAACATTCAGTACTTC.

The chain employs TRBV18 and TRBJ1-2, with a possible D match to TRBD1 (5 bases). This CDR3 is 14 amino acids long. The V end lost 2 bases, the J end lost 4 bases, and 11 bases lay between the germline ends. Germline V gene lookup returns CDR1 KGHSH and CDR2 LQKENI. CDR3 sequence: CASSPLQAGYGYTF. The CDR3 region has the DNA TGTGCCAGCTCACCATTACAGGCTGGCTATGGCTACACCTTC.

The rearrangement joins TRBV6-5 to TRBJ1-2; 8 bases are a match to TRBD1. This CDR3 region has 15 residues. Germline CDR1 is MNHEY and CDR2 is SVGAGI. Germline trimming cut 6 bases from V and 1 base from J; bases unmatched to any gene: 7. CDR3 amino acids: CASRLRQGLNYGYTF. The DNA for the CDR3 is TGTGCCAGCAGGCTAAGACAGGGGCTTAACTATGGCTACACCTTC.

The rearrangement joins TRBV28 to TRBJ2-7, with a tentative D call TRBD2 (7 bases). The CDR3 runs 14 residues. The ends were cut back, 3 bases at V and 3 bases at J, with 12 bases in the middle. Germline-derived CDR1 and CDR2 are MDHEN and SYDVKM. The CDR3 loop is CASSLGRGYYEQYF. The CDR3 DNA reads TGTGCCAGCAGTTTGGGGAGGGGGTACTACGAGCAGTACTTC.

The J gene is TRBJ2-7, the V gene TRBV9, with 8 positions matching TRBD1. CDR3 length: 15 residues. J gave up 3 bases and V 3 bases, and 8 bases lay outside the gene matches. Germline V lookup: CDR1 SGDLS, CDR2 YYNGEE. CDR3 DNA: TGTGCCAGCAGCGCTGGGACAGGAAGACTCTACGAGCAGTACTTC. Protein product: CASSAGTGRLYEQYF.

This clone was found a few times. The chain is built from TRBV5-1 and TRBJ2-1; 8 nucleotides align to TRBD2. Losses at the gene ends were 3 bases for V and 4 bases for J; bases not matched to a gene: 9. The germline gives CDR1 SGHRS, CDR2 YFSETQ. The CDR3 loop spans 16 amino acids. CDR3 protein: CASSSGIAGRYNEQFF. CDR3 nucleotide sequence: TGCGCCAGCAGCTCGGGAATAGCGGGGCGATACAATGAGCAGTTCTTC.

The rearrangement joins TRBV28 to TRBJ1-5, with D hard to call. CDR1 and CDR2 from the germline V gene are MDHEN and SYDVKM. The CDR3 runs 16 residues. The V and J ends lost 5 bases and 0 bases respectively, with 14 bases between them. This CDR3 reads CASSPPQIYSNQPQHF. CDR3 nucleotide sequence: TGTGCCAGCAGTCCCCCGCAGATTTATAGCAATCAGCCCCAGCATTTT.

The table lists this clone with a few counts. This sequence joins TRBV2 and TRBJ1-1; D is ambiguous. V was pared by 3 bases and J by 4 bases, with 9 bases between. Germline V gene lookup returns CDR1 SNHLY and CDR2 FYNNEI. The length of the CDR3 is 13 residues. The CDR3 sequence: CASSDDSGTEAFF. As DNA, the CDR3 is TGTGCCAGCAGTGATGATAGTGGCACTGAAGCTTTCTTT.

This clone was observed a handful of times. V and J are TRBV7-8 and TRBJ1-2, with unresolved D. The CDR3 is 11 residues long. V gave up 6 bases and J gave up 6 bases, with 8 bases separating them. CDR1 is SGHVS, CDR2 FQNEAQ, per germline. The CDR3 DNA follows: TGTGCCAGCAGGGAATCGGATGGCTACACCTTC. Translation: CASRESDGYTF.

The V and J genes are TRBV6-5 and TRBJ2-3; 8 bases are a match to TRBD1. Germline trimming cut 2 bases from V and 0 bases from J; bases unmatched to any gene: 1. CDR1 MNHEY and CDR2 SVGAGI come from the germline V gene. This CDR3 contains 15 residues. CDR3 bases: TGTGCCAGCAGTTACCGGGACAGGAGCACAGATACGCAGTATTTT. Translation: CASSYRDRSTDTQYF.

This clone is a singleton in its sample. The chain combines TRBV9 with TRBJ2-3; TRBD2 agrees at 12 bases. The CDR3 is 16 amino acids. V was pared by 2 bases and J by 3 bases, with 4 bases of the junction left unmatched. Germline V gene data show CDR1 as SGDLS and CDR2 as YYNGEE. CDR3 in DNA: TGTGCCAGCAGCGTGTCTAGCGGGAGGGCGACAGATACGCAGTATTTT. This codes for CASSVSSGRATDTQYF.

The gene calls are TRBV9 and TRBJ2-1; tentative D call: TRBD2 (5 bases). V was shortened by 0 bases and J by 6 bases, with 10 bases between the two germline ends. Germline V lookup: CDR1 SGDLS, CDR2 YYNGEE. CDR3 length equals 14 residues. The CDR3 protein is CASSVADFSNEQFF. CDR3 bases: TGTGCCAGCAGCGTAGCGGACTTTTCCAATGAGCAGTTCTTC.

The chain couples TRBV6-1 to TRBJ2-3; the D call may be TRBD1 or TRBD2 (5 bases each). The V end was cut by 8 bases, the J end by 6 bases, with 18 bases between. The length of the CDR3 is 14 residues. Germline V CDR1 and CDR2: MNHNS, SASEGT. The CDR3 DNA is TGTGCCAGCGTAGACCCGGACTGGGGGGATACGCAGTATTTT. Translated, it gives CASVDPDWGDTQYF.

This clone is classed as medium-sized (0.01 to 0.1%). The chain joins TRBV11-2 to TRBJ2-5; 13 nucleotides line up with TRBD2. The CDR3 totals 17 residues. The junction had 10 bases not matched to a gene; V was cut back by 5 bases and J by 4 bases. The germline V gene has CDR1 SGHAT and CDR2 FQNNGV. CDR3 protein: CASSPAWTSGGGETQYF. CDR3 nucleotides: TGTGCCAGCAGCCCCGCATGGACTAGCGGGGGCGGAGAGACCCAGTACTTC.